The entry that follows covers one T cell receptor beta chain sequence. Germline trimming cut 6 bases from V and 3 bases from J; bases unmatched to any gene: 11. The CDR3 covers 16 residues. The germline CDR1 and CDR2 sequences are SGHDT and YYEEEE. Authors' data handling: Reference gene primers were amplified, and this amplification served to estimate nucleated cell counts. Repertoires were generated with immunoSEQ multiplex PCR, while TCRdb's copy carries only in-frame clones and drops some. Clone size and V and J calls were adopted from that table, with D and trimming inferred from the DNA. This sample yields approximately 13,000 clones, of which 80% to 90% are seen a single time; roughly 15% belongs to the top ten. This specimen comes from a study of blood T cell repertoires in COVID-19. Study-wide context: PBMCs, B-cell-depleted T cells, or T cells provided the cDNA or gDNA that made up the material.

Material: peripheral blood. The rearrangement uses TRBV5-6 and TRBJ2-1; 8 positions agree with TRBD1. The sequence was collected from a man in his forties or fifties with active COVID-19. The CDR3 DNA sequence: TGTGCCAGCAACTTACTTGGGGACAGGAACTACAATGAGCAGTTCTTC. Its protein is CASNLLGDRNYNEQFF. Combining the CDR3 with reference TRBV5-6 and TRBJ2-1 gives the whole variable domain DAGVTQSPTHLIKTRGQQVTLRCSPKSGHDTVSWYQQALGQGPQFIFQYYEEEERQRGNFPDRFSGHQFPNYSSELNVNALLLGDSALYLCASNLLGDRNYNEQFFGPGTRLTVL.